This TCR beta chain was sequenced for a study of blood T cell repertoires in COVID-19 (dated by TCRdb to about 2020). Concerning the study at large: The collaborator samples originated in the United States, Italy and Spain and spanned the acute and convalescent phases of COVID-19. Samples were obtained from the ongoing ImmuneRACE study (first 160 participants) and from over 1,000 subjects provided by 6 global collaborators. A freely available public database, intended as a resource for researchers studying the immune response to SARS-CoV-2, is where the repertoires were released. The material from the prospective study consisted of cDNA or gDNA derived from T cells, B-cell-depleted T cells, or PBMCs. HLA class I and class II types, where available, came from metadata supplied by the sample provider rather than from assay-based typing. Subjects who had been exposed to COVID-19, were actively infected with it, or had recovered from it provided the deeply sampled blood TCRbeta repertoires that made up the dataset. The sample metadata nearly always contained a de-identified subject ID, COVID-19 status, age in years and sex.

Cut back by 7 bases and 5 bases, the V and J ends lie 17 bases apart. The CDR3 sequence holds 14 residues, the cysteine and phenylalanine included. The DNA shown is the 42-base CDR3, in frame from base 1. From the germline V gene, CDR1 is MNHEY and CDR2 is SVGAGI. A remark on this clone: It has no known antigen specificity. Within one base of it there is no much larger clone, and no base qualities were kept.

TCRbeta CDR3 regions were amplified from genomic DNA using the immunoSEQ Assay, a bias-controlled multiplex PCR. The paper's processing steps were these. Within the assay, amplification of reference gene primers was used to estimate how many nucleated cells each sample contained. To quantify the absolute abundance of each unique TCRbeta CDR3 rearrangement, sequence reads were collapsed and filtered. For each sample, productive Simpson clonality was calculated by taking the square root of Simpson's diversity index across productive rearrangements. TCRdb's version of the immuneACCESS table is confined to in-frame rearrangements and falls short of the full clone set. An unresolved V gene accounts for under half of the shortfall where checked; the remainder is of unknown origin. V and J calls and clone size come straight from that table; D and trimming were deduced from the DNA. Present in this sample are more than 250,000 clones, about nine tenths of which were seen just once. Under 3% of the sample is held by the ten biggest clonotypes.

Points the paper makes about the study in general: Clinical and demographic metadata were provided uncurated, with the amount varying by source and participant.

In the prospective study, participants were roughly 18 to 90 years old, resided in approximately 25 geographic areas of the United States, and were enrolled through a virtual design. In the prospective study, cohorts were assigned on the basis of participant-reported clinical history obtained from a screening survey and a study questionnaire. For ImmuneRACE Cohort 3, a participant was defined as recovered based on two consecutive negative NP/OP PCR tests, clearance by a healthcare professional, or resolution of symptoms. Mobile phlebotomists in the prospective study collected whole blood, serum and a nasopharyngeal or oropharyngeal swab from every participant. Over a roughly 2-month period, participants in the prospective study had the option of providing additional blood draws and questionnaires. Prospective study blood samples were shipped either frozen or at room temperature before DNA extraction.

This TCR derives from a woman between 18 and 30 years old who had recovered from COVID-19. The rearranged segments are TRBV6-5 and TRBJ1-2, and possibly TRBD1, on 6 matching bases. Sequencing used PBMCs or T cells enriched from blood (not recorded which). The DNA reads TGTGCCAGCACCCAAAAAGGACAGCAATATGGCTACACCTTC. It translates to CASTQKGQQYGYTF.